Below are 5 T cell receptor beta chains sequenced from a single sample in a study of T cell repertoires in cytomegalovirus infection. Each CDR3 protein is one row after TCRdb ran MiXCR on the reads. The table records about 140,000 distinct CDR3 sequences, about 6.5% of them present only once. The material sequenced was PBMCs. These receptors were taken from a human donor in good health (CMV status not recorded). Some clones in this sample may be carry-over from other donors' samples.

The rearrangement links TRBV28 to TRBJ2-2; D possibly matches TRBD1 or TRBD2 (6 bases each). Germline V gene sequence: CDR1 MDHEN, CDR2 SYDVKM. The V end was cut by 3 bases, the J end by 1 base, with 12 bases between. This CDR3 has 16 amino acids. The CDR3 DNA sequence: TGTGCCAGCAGTTTCCCGGGGGCCATGAACACCGGGGAGCTGTTTTTT. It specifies CASSFPGAMNTGELFF.

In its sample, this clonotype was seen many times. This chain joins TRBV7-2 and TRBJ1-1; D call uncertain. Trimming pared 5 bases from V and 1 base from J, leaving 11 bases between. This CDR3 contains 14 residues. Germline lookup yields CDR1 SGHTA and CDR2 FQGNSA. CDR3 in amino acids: CASSKVGPNTEAFF. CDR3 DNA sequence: TGTGCCAGCAGCAAGGTAGGGCCGAACACTGAAGCTTTCTTT.

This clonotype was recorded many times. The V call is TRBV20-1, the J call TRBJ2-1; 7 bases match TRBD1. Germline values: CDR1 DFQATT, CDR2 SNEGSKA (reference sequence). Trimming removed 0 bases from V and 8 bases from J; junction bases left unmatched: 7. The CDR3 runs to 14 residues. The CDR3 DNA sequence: TGCAGTGCTAGAGAAAGGGGGCAGGGACATGAGCAGTTCTTC. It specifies CSARERGQGHEQFF.

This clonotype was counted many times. CDR3 region: CASSRPTGPTTDTQYF. The CDR3 DNA reads as TGTGCCAGCAGCCGGCCCACAGGGCCAACCACAGATACGCAGTATTTT. The chain uses TRBV5-4 and TRBJ2-3; D possibly corresponds to TRBD1 (6 bases). The CDR3 sequence is 16 residues long. V was cut by 4 bases and J by 2 bases, with 17 bases left in between. Germline V gene lookup returns CDR1 SGHNT and CDR2 YYREEE (reference sequence).

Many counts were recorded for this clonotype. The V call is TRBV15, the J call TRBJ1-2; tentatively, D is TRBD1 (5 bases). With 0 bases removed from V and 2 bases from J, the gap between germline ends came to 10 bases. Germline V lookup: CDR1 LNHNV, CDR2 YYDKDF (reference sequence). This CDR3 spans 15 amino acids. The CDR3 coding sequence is TGTGCCACCAGCAGAGATTCGGAGGGGAACTATGGCTACACCTTC. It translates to CATSRDSEGNYGYTF.